The T cell receptor (beta chain) under discussion was sequenced for a study of identifying expanded T cells in peripheral blood (dated by TCRdb to the late 2010s). For context, the study as a whole: Four technical replicates, made by sequencing separate aliquots from the same pool of genomic DNA, were compared pairwise.

General conclusions and limits of the study: The beta-binomial model significantly reduced the number of clones called differentially abundant and the false-positive rate across all healthy-donor time intervals. The authors expected that biological variance in healthy repertoires might rise further over much longer intervals, such as months to years. Across all healthy donors, variance in clone template counts between roughly two-week samples was found to increase significantly with total template count. Around 1.3 differentially abundant clones were flagged by the binomial model between technical replicates, whereas about 15 and 18 were flagged over roughly two weeks and four weeks, respectively.

A word on this clone: Its cognate antigen has yet to be identified. Per-base quality was not reported, and no clone a single base away is much larger than it.

CDR1 and CDR2, looked up from the germline V gene, are MDHEN and SYDVKM. The CDR3 runs 16 amino acids, cysteine and phenylalanine included. The only DNA kept is the CDR3, 48 bases in frame from the first base. Trimming accounts for 2 bases at V and 4 bases at J, while the number of junction bases matched to no gene is 9. No immune events such as infections were documented for the healthy donors during the collection period. Blood repertoires from healthy donors were used as a training cohort for calibrating time-dependent variance in a beta-binomial model of differential abundance of T-cell clones. The training cohort comprised some 10 healthy donors, 3 female and 7 male. On average the donors were around 44 years old, and their ages spanned roughly 25 to 70 years. Whole blood from each healthy donor was obtained from a commercial supplier and was collected at three time points roughly two weeks apart. For immunosequencing, genomic DNA was extracted from unsorted whole blood.

The immunoSEQ Assay, which uses bias-controlled multiplex PCR amplification of genomic DNA, was used to profile TCRbeta CDR3 regions. Per the original workflow: To quantify the absolute abundance of each unique TCRbeta CDR3 region, the sequences were collapsed and filtered. Differential abundance was assessed using a binomial (Fisher-equivalent) model and a beta-binomial model in which time-dependent variance fitted from healthy donors was added. Clones with fewer than 5 combined templates were removed, and a clone was called differentially abundant if the clone's Benjamini-Hochberg FDR was below 0.01. In the beta-binomial model, variance was expressed as a function of the total template count across the two samples, in the form v = (b*log(k)+a)^2. As stored in TCRdb, this immuneACCESS dataset retains in-frame rearrangements with V and J assigned. A fraction of the clones does not appear; measured against another copy, unresolved V genes explain less than half of the discrepancy, and the remainder lacks a known reason. V and J calls and clone size are given by that table; D and trimming were obtained from the DNA. Counted in this sample were 80,000 to 95,000 clones; about 91% of them appeared once. The ten top clones hold approximately 4% of the sample.

Recombination connected TRBV28 to TRBJ2-7, and 9 bases in between align with TRBD2. The specimen was blood. The clonotype originates from a person aged 18 to 75 in good health. CDR3 loop: CASSLGGGGAGYEQYF. The sequenced DNA is TGTGCCAGCAGTTTAGGAGGCGGGGGGGCCGGGTACGAGCAGTACTTC.